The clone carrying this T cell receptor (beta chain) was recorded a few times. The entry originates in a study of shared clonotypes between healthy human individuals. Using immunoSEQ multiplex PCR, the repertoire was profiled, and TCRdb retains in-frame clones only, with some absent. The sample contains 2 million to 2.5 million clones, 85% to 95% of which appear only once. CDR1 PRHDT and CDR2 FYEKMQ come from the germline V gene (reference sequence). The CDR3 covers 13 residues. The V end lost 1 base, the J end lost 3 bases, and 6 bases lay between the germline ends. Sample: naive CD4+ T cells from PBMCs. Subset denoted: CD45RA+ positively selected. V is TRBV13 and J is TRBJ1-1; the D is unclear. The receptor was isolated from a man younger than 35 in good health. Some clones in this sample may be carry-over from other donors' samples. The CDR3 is CASSLVVDTEAFF. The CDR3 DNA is TGTGCCAGCAGCTTAGTAGTCGACACTGAAGCTTTCTTT.